This T cell receptor beta chain derives from a study of T cells in Graves' hyperthyroidism and ophthalmopathy. CDR3 length: 14 residues. V lost 0 bases, J lost 3 bases, and 9 bases lay in between. Germline-derived CDR1 and CDR2 are SGHTA and FQGNSA. This clonotype was found many times. Amplification of TCR beta CDR3 regions was performed using RNA transcripts as template. A first-round RT-PCR of the TCR CDR3 used the HTBI primer set. Each CDR3 protein gets one entry after TCRdb re-called the multiplex PCR reads with MiXCR. The profile shows under 450,000 distinct CDR3 sequences, 15% to 18% of them singletons.

This clonotype was obtained from a woman aged 18-29 years with Graves' hyperthyroidism. The chain links TRBV7-2 to TRBJ2-7; D not certain. Sequencing was carried out using blood. As DNA, the CDR3 is TGTGCCAGCAGCTTAGCTCCGGTCCTCTACGAGCAGTACTTC. This gives the protein CASSLAPVLYEQYF. Based on the CDR3 plus reference TRBV7-2 and TRBJ2-7, the full variable domain is GAGVSQSPSNKVTEKGKDVELRCDPISGHTALYWYRQSLGQGLEFLIYFQGNSAPDKSGLPSDRFSAERTGGSVSTLTIQRTQQEDSAVYLCASSLAPVLYEQYFGPGTRLTVT.